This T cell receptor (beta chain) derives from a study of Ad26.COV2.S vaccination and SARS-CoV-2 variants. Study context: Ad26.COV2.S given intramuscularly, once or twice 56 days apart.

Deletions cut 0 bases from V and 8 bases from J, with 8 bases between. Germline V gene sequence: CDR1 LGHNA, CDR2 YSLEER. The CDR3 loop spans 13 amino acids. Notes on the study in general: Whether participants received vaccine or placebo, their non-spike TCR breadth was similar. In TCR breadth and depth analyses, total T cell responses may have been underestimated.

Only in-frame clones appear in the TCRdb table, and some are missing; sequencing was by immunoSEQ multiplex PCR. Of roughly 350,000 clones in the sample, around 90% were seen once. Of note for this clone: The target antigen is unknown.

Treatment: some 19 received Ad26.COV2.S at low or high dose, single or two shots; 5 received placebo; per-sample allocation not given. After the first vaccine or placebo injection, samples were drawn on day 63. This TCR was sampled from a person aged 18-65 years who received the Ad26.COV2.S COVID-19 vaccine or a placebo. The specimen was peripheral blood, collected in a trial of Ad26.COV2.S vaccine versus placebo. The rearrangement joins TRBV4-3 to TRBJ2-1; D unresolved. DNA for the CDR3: TGCGCCAGCAGCCAAGAACTTCGGGATGAGCAGTTCTTC. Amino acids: CASSQELRDEQFF.